The 19 T cell receptor beta chains below all came from one sample that was sequenced in a study of brain metastases from non-small cell lung cancer. Profiled with immunoSEQ multiplex PCR; TCRdb holds only in-frame clones, not every one. The table lists around 4,500 clones, more than 80% of them singletons. The source material was primary lung tumor tissue. The receptors here all came from a donor at least 40 years old with non-small cell lung cancer.

The table lists this clone with a few counts. The rearrangement uses TRBV19 and TRBJ1-1; D is uncertain. In germline, CDR1 is LNHDA, CDR2 SQIVND (reference sequence). CDR3 size: 14 residues. Trimming took 1 base from V and 0 from J, leaving 6 bases between them. The CDR3 DNA sequence: TGTGCCAGTAGTATAGGGGGTATGAACACTGAAGCTTTCTTT. This translates into CASSIGGMNTEAFF.

Concerning this clone itself: A single base separates this from a much larger clone, so it may be a read error. Distinct nucleotide sequences in the sample also encode this CDR3. V usage is TRBV6-5 and J usage is TRBJ1-1, with D uncertain. Per the germline V gene, CDR1 is MNHEY and CDR2 is SVGAGI. The CDR3 contains 12 residues. This chain's CDR3 is CASSRGNTEAFF. In DNA, the CDR3 is TGTGCCAGCAGTCGAGGGAACACTGAAGCTTTTTTT.

This rearrangement joins TRBV6-4 to TRBJ2-1; 10 bases fit TRBD2. The CDR3 is made up of 15 amino acids. CDR1 MRHNA and CDR2 SNTAGT come from the germline V gene. With 4 bases clipped from V and 8 bases from J, the junction kept 8 bases outside the gene matches. The CDR3 DNA sequence: TGTGCCAGCAGTGCCCAAGCGGGAGGGATCTATGAGCAGTTCTTC. Translation: CASSAQAGGIYEQFF.

The CDR3 spells CASSLGANTQYF. DNA for the CDR3: TGCGCCAGCAGCTTGGGGGCAAATACGCAGTATTTT. The gene calls are TRBV5-1 and TRBJ2-3, with D hard to call. V was trimmed by 0 bases and J by 7 bases, leaving 6 bases between them. The CDR3 has 12 residues. CDR1 and CDR2 (germline): SGHRS, YFSETQ.

This clone has just one count. The chain employs TRBV19 and TRBJ1-4; D possibly corresponds to TRBD1 (5 bases). This CDR3 spans 13 amino acids. Trimming cost V 7 bases and J 4 bases, with 10 bases left between them. Germline loops: CDR1 LNHDA, CDR2 SQIVND (reference sequence). Here the CDR3 reads CASKTDYNEKLFF. DNA of the CDR3: TGTGCCAGTAAGACAGACTATAATGAAAAACTGTTTTTT.

In this sample, this clone turned up a few times. V is TRBV5-1 and J is TRBJ1-2; 7 bases line up with TRBD1. J lost 4 bases, V lost 0 bases, and 6 bases had no gene match. The CDR3 runs 15 residues. Germline CDR1 is SGHRS and CDR2 is YFSETQ. The CDR3 reads CASSLEGRGAYGYTF. CDR3 DNA sequence: TGCGCCAGCAGCTTGGAGGGCAGGGGGGCCTATGGCTACACCTTC.

The V and J genes are TRBV30 and TRBJ1-4; 8 bases agree with TRBD1. The V gene's germline CDR1 is GTSNPN and CDR2 SVGIG (reference sequence). The CDR3 has 13 amino acids. V lost 0 bases to trimming and J lost 16 bases; unmatched junction nucleotides: 10. The CDR3 coding sequence is TGTGCCTGGAGTGTATCCGGCCGGGACAGGAGGTTTTTT. This gives the protein CAWSVSGRDRRFF.

For this clone: Other DNA variants within this sample encode the same CDR3. V usage is TRBV5-1 and J usage is TRBJ2-5; D gene uncertain. The V gene lost 5 bases and the J gene lost 1 base, with 6 bases spanning the gap. CDR3 length equals 12 residues. CDR1 is SGHRS, CDR2 YFSETQ, per germline. CDR3 nucleotides: TGCGCCAGCAGTCCGTCCCAAGAGACCCAGTACTTC. Amino acid sequence: CASSPSQETQYF.

This chain connects TRBV27 to TRBJ2-5, with D tentatively TRBD2 (5 bases). There are 13 residues in the CDR3. V was clipped by 8 bases and J by 4 bases, with 14 bases between them. Germline V CDR1 and CDR2: MNHEY, SMNVEV (reference sequence). The CDR3 loop reads CASLRAGGETQYF. In DNA form, the CDR3 reads TGTGCCAGCCTGAGGGCAGGCGGAGAGACCCAGTACTTC.

V and J are TRBV12-3 or TRBV12-4 and TRBJ2-7; unclear D gene. The CDR3 totals 13 residues. V shed 6 bases and J shed 0 bases, with 9 bases lying between them. CDR3 nucleotide sequence: TGTGCCAGCAGCCTCCAGGACTCCTACGAGCAGTACTTC. This translates into CASSLQDSYEQYF.

J is TRBJ2-3 and V is TRBV30; TRBD2 matches 9 bases. The V and J ends lost 0 bases and 2 bases, in that order; junction bases with no gene match: 3. CDR3 length: 15 residues. In germline, CDR1 is GTSNPN, CDR2 SVGIG (reference sequence). The DNA of the CDR3 is TGTGCCTGGAGTGTTAGCGGGAGATCCACAGATACGCAGTATTTT. The encoded protein is CAWSVSGRSTDTQYF.

The chain links TRBV6-5 to TRBJ2-1, with no clear D. Trimming pared 6 bases from V and 1 base from J, leaving 1 base between. Germline CDR1 MNHEY, CDR2 SVGAGI. The CDR3 has 11 amino acids. The CDR3 region is CASRSYNEQFF. The CDR3, as DNA: TGTGCCAGCAGATCCTACAATGAGCAGTTCTTC.

The rearrangement joins TRBV7-3 to TRBJ2-3; 9 bases agree with TRBD1. The V and J ends lost 5 bases and 3 bases, in that order; junction bases with no gene match: 6. CDR1 SGHTA and CDR2 FQGTGA come from the germline V gene. The CDR3 loop spans 15 amino acids. CDR3 loop: CASSPDRGLTDTQYF. The CDR3 region has the DNA TGTGCCAGCAGCCCGGACAGGGGCCTAACAGATACGCAGTATTTT.

The rearrangement joins TRBV24-1 to TRBJ2-3; 12 nucleotides match TRBD1. In germline, CDR1 is KGHDR, CDR2 SFDVKD. Trimming took 3 bases from V and 8 from J; bases not matched to a gene: 8. This CDR3 is built from 16 residues. The CDR3 protein is CATSDPRDRGPATQYF. CDR3 bases: TGTGCCACCAGTGATCCACGGGACAGGGGGCCGGCTACGCAGTATTTT.

The chain uses TRBV19 and TRBJ1-5, with 7 bases aligning to TRBD1. Trimming cost V 5 bases and J 0 bases; bases outside gene matches: 10. CDR1 and CDR2 (germline): LNHDA, SQIVND (reference sequence). The CDR3 loop spans 17 amino acids. The CDR3 DNA sequence: TGTGCCAGTAGTGGGGGGACAGCCATTCCTAGCAATCAGCCCCAGCATTTT. It yields the protein CASSGGTAIPSNQPQHF. The entire variable domain, with the rest obtained from reference TRBV19 and TRBJ1-5, is as follows: DGGITQSPKYLFRKEGQNVTLSCEQNLNHDAMYWYRQDPGQGLRLIYYSQIVNDFQKGDIAEGYSVSREKKESFPLTVTSAQKNPTAFYLCASSGGTAIPSNQPQHFGDGTRLSIL.

The chain combines TRBV18 with TRBJ2-7, with a weak D call TRBD1 (6 bases). The CDR3 has 14 amino acids. V lost 6 bases and J 1 base, leaving 13 bases between the germline ends. Germline V gene lookup returns CDR1 KGHSH and CDR2 LQKENI. This chain's CDR3 is CASSPLDRSYEQYF. In DNA form, the CDR3 reads TGTGCCAGCTCTCCCCTGGACAGATCCTACGAGCAGTACTTC.

This chain links TRBV7-2 with TRBJ1-2; 8 bases line up with TRBD1. The CDR3 runs to 14 residues. Germline V gene data show CDR1 as SGHTA and CDR2 as FQGNSA. The junction had 2 bases not matched to a gene; V was cut back by 1 base and J by 4 bases. The CDR3 is CASSLDDRGYGYTF. The DNA for the CDR3 is TGTGCCAGCAGCTTAGACGACAGGGGCTATGGCTACACCTTC. Together with reference TRBV7-2 and TRBJ1-2, the CDR3 gives the full variable domain: GAGVSQSPSNKVTEKGKDVELRCDPISGHTALYWYRQSLGQGLEFLIYFQGNSAPDKSGLPSDRFSAERTGGSVSTLTIQRTQQEDSAVYLCASSLDDRGYGYTFGSGTRLTVV.

This chain links TRBV10-3 with TRBJ2-3; 10 nucleotides agree with TRBD1. V lost 0 bases, J lost 3 bases, and 3 bases stayed unmatched. The CDR3 runs 16 residues. CDR1 is ENHRY, CDR2 SYGVKD, per germline. Here the CDR3 DNA reads TGTGCCATCAGTGAGTCGTGGACAGGGGGGACAGATACGCAGTATTTT. Translating it yields CAISESWTGGTDTQYF.

In its sample, this clone was seen a few times. The chain couples TRBV10-2 to TRBJ1-2; D is uncertain. The CDR3 has 12 residues. The germline V and J ends were trimmed by 3 bases and 2 bases, with 4 bases remaining between them. Germline V lookup: CDR1 WSHSY, CDR2 SAAADI. CDR3 nucleotides: TGCGCCAGCAGTGACAGGAACTATGGCTACACCTTC. It codes for CASSDRNYGYTF.